This entry lists 14 T cell receptor beta chains sequenced from one sample in a study of vaccination effects on CD4 cells after COVID-19. The assay was immunoSEQ multiplex PCR, and TCRdb's table has in-frame clones only and misses some. The sample lists 30,000 to 40,000 clones; about 75% were seen once. Having been cultured for 10 days, the cells underwent CD4+ T cell isolation. PCR-confirmed SARS-CoV-2 infection occurred in the person between March and December 2020. The vaccine given was either BNT162b2 or mRNA-1273, in two doses. These receptors are not linked to any known antigen. Sequencing was performed on CD4+ T cells from PBMCs cultured without peptide, taken after COVID-19 vaccination. The receptors were gathered from a human donor who had a prior SARS-CoV-2 infection.

The V and J genes are TRBV3-1 (or the pseudogene TRBV3-2) and TRBJ1-6; D ambiguous. Germline V CDR1 and CDR2: LGHDT, YNNKEL (reference sequence). The CDR3 is 12 residues long. V was cut by 6 bases and J by 10 bases, with 10 bases left in between. The CDR3 is CASRTLGSPLHF. CDR3 nucleotides: TGTGCCAGCAGGACACTGGGGTCACCCCTCCACTTT.

The chain is built from TRBV30 and TRBJ1-6; 7 bases are shared with TRBD1. CDR3 length: 15 amino acids. Germline CDR1 is GTSNPN and CDR2 is SVGIG (reference sequence). V lost 3 bases and J lost 10; bases outside the gene matches: 12. The CDR3: CAWRPGGSSGSPLHF. The CDR3 coding sequence is TGTGCCTGGAGGCCAGGGGGATCTAGTGGATCACCCCTCCACTTT.

The chain joins TRBV5-4 to TRBJ2-1; 13 bases line up with TRBD2. CDR1 and CDR2 from the germline V gene are SGHNT and YYREEE (reference sequence). V was pared by 5 bases and J by 0 bases, with 8 bases of the junction left unmatched. The CDR3 has 18 amino acids. CDR3 bases: TGTGCCAGCAGGGGGACTAGCGGGGCCCTGAGCTCCTACAATGAGCAGTTCTTC. It specifies CASRGTSGALSSYNEQFF.

The rearrangement links TRBV3-1 (or the pseudogene TRBV3-2) to TRBJ1-2, with D unresolved. Germline CDR1 is LGHDT and CDR2 is YNNKEL (reference sequence). The CDR3 is 15 amino acids. Trimming cost V 2 bases and J 7 bases, with 17 bases left between them. The CDR3 is CASSQFVSPRSGYTF. CDR3 in DNA: TGTGCCAGCAGCCAATTTGTCAGCCCACGTAGTGGCTACACCTTC.

The rearrangement links TRBV9 to TRBJ2-7; TRBD2 matches at 7 bases. Germline CDR1 is SGDLS and CDR2 is YYNGEE. The V segment lost 3 bases and the J segment 5 bases; nucleotides outside the gene matches: 11. This CDR3 spans 15 amino acids. CDR3 sequence: CASSGRAGEVNEQYF. In DNA form, the CDR3 reads TGTGCCAGCAGCGGCCGGGCGGGAGAGGTCAACGAGCAGTACTTC.

This clone showed up just a few times. This sequence joins TRBV20-1 and TRBJ2-7; D uncertain. The CDR3 is 13 residues long. V lost 3 bases to trimming and J lost 2 bases, with 11 bases between them. CDR1 is DFQATT and CDR2 is SNEGSKA in the germline V gene (reference sequence). In DNA, the CDR3 is TGCAGTGCTAGTTATTCAGGAGCCTACGAGCAGTACTTC. Protein: CSASYSGAYEQYF.

This clone was recorded only once. The rearrangement uses TRBV5-5 and TRBJ2-1; D remains unclear. Germline loops: CDR1 SGHKS, CDR2 YYEKEE (reference sequence). The CDR3 has 15 residues. The V end was cut by 1 base, the J end by 0 bases, with 8 bases between. Here the CDR3 DNA reads TGTGCCAGCAGCTTGCAGACAAGCTCCTACAATGAGCAGTTCTTC. It specifies CASSLQTSSYNEQFF.

The chain carries TRBV7-8 and TRBJ2-3; 8 nucleotides agree with TRBD2. V lost 5 bases to trimming and J lost 3 bases; unmatched junction nucleotides: 4. The germline gives CDR1 SGHVS, CDR2 FQNEAQ. This CDR3 has 14 residues. The CDR3 reads CASSRVAGTDTQYF. In nucleotides, the CDR3 is TGTGCCAGCAGCCGAGTAGCGGGGACAGATACGCAGTATTTT.

This sequence joins TRBV5-1 and TRBJ1-6; TRBD1 is a possible D gene (6 bases). The ends were cut back, 3 bases at V and 2 bases at J, with 9 bases in the middle. Germline V gene data show CDR1 as SGHRS and CDR2 as YFSETQ. This CDR3 has 15 residues. The CDR3, as DNA: TGCGCCAGCAGCTCAGGGGTCGCCTATAATTCACCCCTCCACTTT. Its translation is CASSSGVAYNSPLHF.

The rearrangement links TRBV6-1 to TRBJ2-7, with D perhaps matching TRBD1 (5 bases). Trimming pared 4 bases from V and 1 base from J, leaving 26 bases between. The CDR3 is made up of 19 amino acids. Germline V gene data show CDR1 as MNHNS and CDR2 as SASEGT. As DNA, the CDR3 is TGTGCCAGCAGTGTAGCTGGACATTCCTGGGTGGAATTGTCCTACGAGCAGTACTTC. Protein product: CASSVAGHSWVELSYEQYF.

The chain recombines TRBV7-6 with TRBJ1-6, with unresolved D. This CDR3 comprises 13 residues. The germline gives CDR1 SGHVS, CDR2 FNYEAQ. V lost 1 base and J lost 9, with 7 bases in between. The CDR3 DNA reads as TGTGCCAGCAGCTTAGAACCGGGTTCACCCCTCCACTTT. Its translation: CASSLEPGSPLHF.

J is TRBJ2-7 and V is TRBV4-1; no clear D gene. CDR1 is MGHRA and CDR2 is YSYEKL in the germline V gene. The CDR3 has 14 residues. Trimming took off 0 bases at V and 9 bases at J, with 15 bases between the two ends. As DNA, the CDR3 is TGCGCCAGCAGCCAAGATATCACGGAACTCGGGCAGTACTTC. Its translation is CASSQDITELGQYF.

J is TRBJ1-2 and V is TRBV9, with 9 bases aligning to TRBD1. V lost 4 bases and J lost 4; bases outside the gene matches: 11. The germline V gene encodes CDR1 SGDLS and CDR2 YYNGEE. There are 16 residues in the CDR3. CDR3 in amino acids: CASSSPPGQGTYGYTF. The CDR3 nucleotides are TGTGCCAGCAGCTCACCTCCGGGACAGGGAACCTATGGCTACACCTTC.

The V gene is TRBV19, the J gene TRBJ1-2; unclear D gene. The CDR3 length is 12 residues. CDR1 and CDR2 from the germline V gene are LNHDA and SQIVND (reference sequence). With 5 bases removed from V and 8 bases from J, the gap between germline ends came to 12 bases. The CDR3 DNA reads TGTGCCAGTAGTGAATGGGATCGAGGCTACACCTTC. Amino acids: CASSEWDRGYTF.